This T cell receptor (beta chain) was captured by sequencing in a study of blood T cells in healthy people across ages. Study findings and constraints: It was the long-lived donors that had more naive CD4+ cells and higher diversity than aged donors.

The table lists this clonotype with a few counts. Its antigen is undetermined. PCR was performed a second time for about 6 to 12 cycles using a sample-barcoded 5' primer and a J-beta primer mix. Researchers report that a template-switch adaptor with 12 random nucleotides tagged each cDNA molecule. From the 5' RACE reads, TCRdb called clonotypes with MiXCR, one entry per CDR3 protein. The profile shows about 720,000 distinct CDR3 sequences, roughly 20% of them singletons. Researchers isolated at least 6 million PBMCs per sample. The extraction recovered at least 6 micrograms of total RNA per sample. The CDR3 length is 15 residues. V was clipped by 1 base and J by 4 bases, with 13 bases between them. In germline, CDR1 is SEHNR, CDR2 FQNEAQ (reference sequence).

V is TRBV7-9 and J is TRBJ1-1, with D possibly matching TRBD1 (5 bases). The sequence was obtained from a man aged 65 to 85 in good health. The sample taken for sequencing was blood. CDR3: CASSLDGVGGTEAFF. The CDR3 bases are TGTGCCAGCAGCTTAGATGGTGTCGGGGGCACTGAAGCTTTCTTT.